Listed here are 25 T cell receptor beta chains from one sample, sequenced in a study of CXCR4 blockade with PD-1 therapy in pancreatic cancer. The table came from immunoSEQ multiplex PCR; TCRdb's copy has only in-frame clones and leaves some out. The profile shows about 15,000 clones, 72% of them singletons. Input material: tumor tissue. Source of these receptors: a human donor with pancreatic ductal adenocarcinoma.

V is TRBV15 and J is TRBJ2-5, with D maybe TRBD2 (5 bases). Trimming removed 0 bases at V and 1 base at J, with 6 bases between. This CDR3 region has 14 residues. CDR1 is LNHNV, CDR2 YYDKDF, per germline (reference sequence). The CDR3 loop reads CATSRELGQETQYF. Here the CDR3 DNA reads TGTGCCACCAGCAGAGAACTAGGCCAAGAGACCCAGTACTTC.

This clone was seen a handful of times. The rearrangement links TRBV11-3 to TRBJ2-2, with D tentatively TRBD1 (5 bases). Trimming left V 2 bases short and J 0 bases short, with 13 bases between. Germline CDR1 is SGHNT and CDR2 is YENEEA. The CDR3 totals 17 residues. The CDR3 protein is CASSLWPRESNTGELFF. The CDR3 DNA sequence: TGTGCCAGCAGCTTATGGCCCAGGGAATCGAACACCGGGGAGCTGTTTTTT.

The V call is TRBV15, the J call TRBJ2-4; possibly TRBD1 for D (5 bases). CDR1 and CDR2 (germline): LNHNV, YYDKDF (reference sequence). This CDR3 is 16 amino acids long. With 0 bases removed from V and 0 bases from J, the gap between germline ends came to 9 bases. The CDR3 DNA reads TGTGCCACCAGCAGAGAGGGCAGGGTAGCCAAAAACATTCAGTACTTC. This sequence encodes CATSREGRVAKNIQYF. Full variable domain (outside the CDR3, taken from reference TRBV15 and TRBJ2-4): DAMVIQNPRYQVTQFGKPVTLSCSQTLNHNVMYWYQQKSSQAPKLLFHYYDKDFNNEADTPDNFQSRRPNTSFCFLDIRSPGLGDTAMYLCATSREGRVAKNIQYFGAGTRLSVL.

The chain uses TRBV15 and TRBJ2-1, with 9 bases that match TRBD2. The germline gives CDR1 LNHNV, CDR2 YYDKDF (reference sequence). The V gene end was trimmed by 0 bases and the J gene end by 9 bases; junction bases not matched to a gene: 6. CDR3 length: 15 amino acids. The CDR3 spells CATSRDTAGGSEQFF. Here the CDR3 DNA reads TGTGCCACCAGCAGAGATACAGCGGGAGGCAGTGAGCAGTTCTTC.

The chain has TRBV28 and TRBJ1-1; D gene unclear. The CDR3 is made up of 13 amino acids. Germline CDR1 and CDR2: MDHEN and SYDVKM. The V end lost 6 bases, the J end lost 5 bases, and 13 bases lay between the germline ends. Written as DNA, the CDR3 is TGTGCCAGCAGCGTTACTCGGAGGACTGAAGCTTTCTTT. This gives the protein CASSVTRRTEAFF.

This clone was recorded a few times. The rearrangement uses TRBV7-1 and TRBJ2-1; 16 bases agree with TRBD2. TRBV7-1 is an ORF, and what it does is uncertain. The CDR3 runs to 18 residues. V dropped 10 bases and J dropped 0; count of bases not matched to a gene: 9. The CDR3 loop reads CAIGWGLAGGTSYNEQFF. The CDR3 DNA reads TGTGCCATTGGTTGGGGACTAGCGGGAGGGACCTCCTACAATGAGCAGTTCTTC.

The chain employs TRBV14 and TRBJ1-3; no firm D call. Germline V gene lookup returns CDR1 SGHDN and CDR2 FVKESK. The CDR3 spans 15 residues. V was pared by 1 base and J by 1 base, with 8 bases between. Written as DNA, the CDR3 is TGTGCCAGCAGCCAAGCGGGAACTTCTGGAAACACCATATATTTT. Protein: CASSQAGTSGNTIYF.

The genes are TRBV12-5 and TRBJ2-1; a possible D gene is TRBD2 (5 bases). Germline V gene data show CDR1 as LGHNT and CDR2 as FRNRAP. The CDR3 is 15 amino acids. V gave up 7 bases and J gave up 0 bases, with 13 bases separating them. CDR3 residues: CASAEDFSSYNEQFF. CDR3 DNA sequence: TGTGCTAGTGCCGAGGACTTTAGCTCCTACAATGAGCAGTTCTTC.

V usage is TRBV6-8 and J usage is TRBJ2-2; 9 bases align to TRBD2. This CDR3 has 15 residues. Unmatched junction bases numbered 8, after V lost 8 bases and J lost 4 bases. Germline CDR1 MNHGY, CDR2 SAAAGT. The chain's CDR3 is CASLLIAGVTGELFF. Here the CDR3 DNA reads TGTGCCAGCCTCCTAATAGCGGGAGTCACCGGGGAGCTGTTTTTT.

This clone was detected only once. J is TRBJ2-7 and V is TRBV29-1; 7 bases match TRBD1. Germline V CDR1 and CDR2: SQVTM, ANQGSEA. This CDR3 is built from 15 residues. Unmatched junction bases numbered 9, after V lost 0 bases and J lost 4 bases. DNA of the CDR3: TGCAGCGTTGAAGATAGGGGGCGAGGGTCTTACGAGCAGTACTTC. It codes for CSVEDRGRGSYEQYF.

The CDR3 region has the DNA TGTAGCGGCGGGACTACCCCTGGAAACACCATATATTTT. This encodes CSGGTTPGNTIYF. This chain links TRBV19 with TRBJ1-3; the D gene is possibly TRBD1 (5 bases). This CDR3 contains 13 residues. Germline V CDR1 and CDR2: LNHDA, SQIVND (reference sequence).

This clone counts as medium-sized. The rearrangement links TRBV9 to TRBJ2-2, with 8 bases that match TRBD2. Trimming at V came to 4 bases and at J to 7 bases, leaving 6 bases not matched to a gene. Germline CDR1 is SGDLS and CDR2 is YYNGEE. The CDR3 has 14 amino acids. CDR3 sequence reads: CASSSGSWDGELFF. For the CDR3, the DNA is TGTGCCAGCAGCAGCGGGAGCTGGGACGGGGAGCTGTTTTTT.

This chain joins TRBV14 and TRBJ2-1; D gene ambiguous. The CDR3 is made up of 11 amino acids. The V gene's germline CDR1 is SGHDN and CDR2 FVKESK. Trimming removed 1 base from V and 10 bases from J, with 5 bases in between. CDR3 amino acids: CASSQAREQFF. DNA of the CDR3: TGTGCCAGCAGCCAAGCTAGGGAGCAGTTCTTC.

This clone was seen a few times. Read coverage stops 1 residue before the CDR3 terminus; the germline J gene supplies the remainder. The J gene is TRBJ2-7, the V gene TRBV6-1; 10 bases are a match to TRBD1. CDR1 is MNHNS, CDR2 SASEGT, per germline. V was clipped by 1 base and J by 2 bases; unmatched bases: 2. The CDR3 runs 15 residues. Incomplete CDR3 DNA: TGTGCCAGCAGTGAAGTGGGGACAGGGGCCTACGAGCAGTAC. Translating it yields CASSEVGTGAYEQY. The entire CDR3 reads CASSEVGTGAYEQYF.

The rearrangement links TRBV13 to TRBJ1-4; D unclear. Per germline, CDR1 PRHDT and CDR2 FYEKMQ (reference sequence). The CDR3 contains 14 residues. Deletions cut 8 bases from V and 0 bases from J, with 10 bases between. The DNA for the CDR3 is TGTGCCAGCTCACGAGACGCAACTAATGAAAAACTGTTTTTT. This gives the protein CASSRDATNEKLFF.

The rearrangement uses TRBV29-1 and TRBJ2-1; the match to TRBD1 covers 12 bases. The CDR3 has 14 residues. The trim removed 4 bases at V and 4 bases at J, leaving 2 bases unmatched. The V gene's germline CDR1 is SQVTM and CDR2 ANQGSEA. CDR3 DNA sequence: TGCAGCGTTGGGGACAGGGGGCGTTACAATGAGCAGTTCTTC. Its translation is CSVGDRGRYNEQFF.

In DNA, the CDR3 is TGTGCCAGTAGTATGGTCCCCGCCGCCGGCGGGAGGAATGAGCAGTTCTTC. It encodes CASSMVPAAGGRNEQFF. This chain joins TRBV19 and TRBJ2-1; TRBD2 agrees at 8 bases. The V gene's germline CDR1 is LNHDA and CDR2 SQIVND (reference sequence). Trimming at V came to 3 bases and at J to 7 bases, leaving 14 bases not matched to a gene. This CDR3 has 17 residues. The full variable domain, its missing parts supplied by reference TRBV19 and TRBJ2-1, is DGGITQSPKYLFRKEGQNVTLSCEQNLNHDAMYWYRQDPGQGLRLIYYSQIVNDFQKGDIAEGYSVSREKKESFPLTVTSAQKNPTAFYLCASSMVPAAGGRNEQFFGPGTRLTVL.

The chain joins TRBV4-1 to TRBJ2-2; D tentatively reads TRBD1 or TRBD2 (5 bases each). The CDR3 contains 13 residues. In germline, CDR1 is MGHRA, CDR2 YSYEKL. V gave up 5 bases and J gave up 6 bases, with 10 bases separating them. CDR3 region: CASSIGTSGELFF. DNA for the CDR3: TGCGCCAGCAGCATTGGGACGTCCGGGGAGCTGTTTTTT.

This clone was recorded a few times. The V and J genes are TRBV18 and TRBJ2-1; D gene uncertain. This CDR3 is built from 14 residues. Trimming removed 1 base from V and 2 bases from J, with 6 bases in between. Germline V gene lookup returns CDR1 KGHSH and CDR2 LQKENI. CDR3 nucleotide sequence: TGTGCCAGCTCACCACGGTCCACCTACAATGAGCAGTTCTTC. It codes for CASSPRSTYNEQFF.

The rearrangement links TRBV6-8 to TRBJ2-3; D not resolved. The CDR3 is 13 amino acids. V was clipped by 2 bases and J by 2 bases, with 5 bases between them. Germline lookup yields CDR1 MNHGY and CDR2 SAAAGT. CDR3 in DNA: TGTGCCAGCAGTTACGGTATCACAGATACGCAGTATTTT. Residues: CASSYGITDTQYF.

The gene calls are TRBV19 and TRBJ1-5; D is unresolved. Germline V gene data show CDR1 as LNHDA and CDR2 as SQIVND (reference sequence). Trimming removed 7 bases from V and 1 base from J, with 11 bases in between. This CDR3 is built from 14 residues. The CDR3 region is CASTRPQSNQPQHF. For the CDR3, the DNA is TGTGCCAGTACTCGGCCACAGAGCAATCAGCCCCAGCATTTT.

In DNA form, the CDR3 reads TGTGCCTGGGCCGGGCCTCTATCCTACGAGCAGTACTTC. Its translation: CAWAGPLSYEQYF. The chain uses TRBV30 and TRBJ2-7; D gene ambiguous. V was cut by 5 bases and J by 1 base, with 12 bases left in between. Germline CDR1 and CDR2: GTSNPN and SVGIG (reference sequence). CDR3 length equals 13 residues.

This chain joins TRBV19 and TRBJ1-1, with TRBD1 matching 7 bases. Germline values: CDR1 LNHDA, CDR2 SQIVND (reference sequence). The V and J ends lost 6 bases and 3 bases, in that order; junction bases with no gene match: 7. The CDR3 contains 14 residues. CDR3 coding DNA: TGTGCCAGTAGAGATACAGGGGTCTACACTGAAGCTTTCTTT. Protein product: CASRDTGVYTEAFF. The entire variable domain, with the rest obtained from reference TRBV19 and TRBJ1-1, is as follows: DGGITQSPKYLFRKEGQNVTLSCEQNLNHDAMYWYRQDPGQGLRLIYYSQIVNDFQKGDIAEGYSVSREKKESFPLTVTSAQKNPTAFYLCASRDTGVYTEAFFGQGTRLTVV.

The genes are TRBV5-1 and TRBJ2-3, with 10 positions matching TRBD1. CDR1 is SGHRS and CDR2 is YFSETQ in the germline V gene. There are 15 residues in the CDR3. The junction had 1 base not matched to a gene; V was cut back by 0 bases and J by 3 bases. The CDR3 reads CASSLGTGGTDTQYF. The CDR3 nucleotides read TGCGCCAGCAGCTTGGGGACAGGGGGGACAGATACGCAGTATTTT.

The chain combines TRBV11-1 with TRBJ1-1; D is perhaps TRBD1 (6 bases). The V end was cut by 0 bases, the J end by 0 bases, with 11 bases between. The CDR3 sequence is 16 residues long. Per germline, CDR1 SGHAT and CDR2 FQDESV (reference sequence). CDR3 DNA sequence: TGTGCCAGCAGCTTAGCGCAGGGGCCGATGAACACTGAAGCTTTCTTT. Translation gives CASSLAQGPMNTEAFF.